This record covers a single TCR beta chain. TCRdb keeps only in-frame clones here, not all; method: immunoSEQ multiplex PCR. The table includes around 300,000 clones, approximately 86% detected once. This sample is drawn from a study of blood T cell repertoires in COVID-19. Turning to the study itself: Sources were T cells, B-cell-depleted T cells, or PBMCs; the material itself was cDNA or gDNA.

Trimming removed 2 bases at V and 3 bases at J, with 14 bases between. Looked up from germline, CDR1 is SGHNT and CDR2 is YYREEE (reference sequence). The CDR3 has 15 residues. The sample was peripheral blood. The chain joins TRBV5-4 to TRBJ2-5; D is uncertain. The sequence derives from a woman aged 45-65 years with active or convalescent COVID-19. CDR3 sequence: CASSFPGSGEETQYF. DNA for the CDR3: TGTGCCAGCAGCTTCCCCGGTTCAGGTGAAGAGACCCAGTACTTC.